The T cell receptor (beta chain) under discussion was sequenced for a study of post-analysis software for immune sequencing data. Study at large: Both relapsing-remitting and secondary progressive multiple sclerosis featured among the disease courses, as did progressive-relapsing multiple sclerosis. General study findings and limits: TRBV5-6, TRBV5-1 and TRBV20-1 belonged to a set of roughly 5 TRBV segments that were more frequent in patients than controls. Patients with multiple sclerosis recorded significantly lower normalized Chao1 diversity than controls, the study found. Strong co-clustering by F measure was seen for same-batch samples.

The J segment lost 0 bases and the V segment lost 5 bases, leaving 4 bases of the junction unmatched. CDR1 is MNHNY and CDR2 is SVGAGI in the germline V gene (reference sequence). The CDR3 covers 15 residues. Unique molecular identifiers were carried by the TCR beta cDNA libraries. In TCRdb, the PCR reads were re-called with MiXCR into one record per CDR3 protein. The sample consists of hundreds of thousands of distinct CDR3 sequences, 25% to 30% of them appearing once. As regards this clonotype: Antigen: not known.

This TCR came from a girl aged 10 to 17 with multiple sclerosis. The gene calls are TRBV6-6 and TRBJ2-3; 8 nucleotides agree with TRBD1. The material sequenced was blood. The CDR3 bases are TGTGCCAGCAGTACAAGGGACAGGAGCACAGATACGCAGTATTTT. Translating gives CASSTRDRSTDTQYF.